The rows below give T cell receptor beta chains drawn from one sample of a study of blood T cell repertoires in COVID-19. This table comes from immunoSEQ multiplex PCR, and its TCRdb copy is limited to in-frame clones, with some not included. Of 25,000 to 30,000 clones detected, around 86% appear once; the ten largest clones hold less than 15%. What was sequenced was peripheral blood. All receptors derive from a human donor in a cohort sampled during active COVID-19. The donor label of this sample is uncertain. Each CDR3 is given with its conserved first and last residue. A D gene is named only where the DNA matches it firmly. The size field is filled for only some rows; it gives once, few, many or a size class.

clone size	V gene	D gene	J gene	CDR3 DNA	CDR3 protein
-	TRBV5-1	-	TRBJ2-3	TGCGCCAGCAGCTTGGAAGGAGATAGCACAGATACGCAGTATTTT	CASSLEGDSTDTQYF
-	TRBV7-8	TRBD1	TRBJ1-6	TGTGCCAGCAGCTCGGGGACAGGGAGTTTCTCACCCCTCCACTTT	CASSSGTGSFSPLHF
few	TRBV15	TRBD1	TRBJ2-7	TGTGCCACCAGCAGATACTTCGACAGGGCAGTCTCCTACGAGCAGTACTTC	CATSRYFDRAVSYEQYF
few	TRBV18	TRBD1	TRBJ1-1	TGTGCCAGCTCACCGGGGACAGGGAGTGTCACTGAAGCTTTCTTT	CASSPGTGSVTEAFF
-	TRBV20-1	-	TRBJ2-7	TGCAGTGCTAGGGCCGGGACTCCGCAGTACTTC	CSARAGTPQYF
-	TRBV29-1	-	TRBJ1-1	TGCAGCGTTGGTAGGGGGAGTACTGAAGCTTTCTTT	CSVGRGSTEAFF
-	TRBV6-2/TRBV6-3	-	TRBJ2-3	TGTGCCAGCAGTTACTCAGACTACACAGATACGCAGTATTTT	CASSYSDYTDTQYF
-	TRBV7-8	-	TRBJ2-6	TGTGCCAGCAGCTTATATATTCCTGGAGGCTCTGGGGCCAACGTCCTGACTTTC	CASSLYIPGGSGANVLTF
-	TRBV12-2	-	TRBJ1-6	TGTGCAGCCCCCAGGTATTCGGCTTTGAAGAATTCACCCCTCCACTTT	CAAPRYSALKNSPLHF
-	TRBV18	-	TRBJ1-5	TGTGCCAGCTCACCAGGGGGAGGTAATCAGCCCCAGCATTTT	CASSPGGGNQPQHF
-	TRBV7-2	TRBD1	TRBJ2-1	TGTGCCAGCAGCTCCGTGGGACAGGGGAGCTACAATGAGCAGTTCTTC	CASSSVGQGSYNEQFF
medium-sized	TRBV9	-	TRBJ1-2	TGTGCCAGCAGCGGAACTCGGTATGGCTACACCTTC	CASSGTRYGYTF
-	TRBV6-5	TRBD2	TRBJ2-7	TGTGCCAGCAGTTACGACACTAGCGGGGGGTACGAGCAGTACTTC	CASSYDTSGGYEQYF
-	TRBV6-2/TRBV6-3	TRBD1	TRBJ1-6	TGTGCCAGCAGCTCTGCCGGGACAGGGCGTTTAAGGTCTTCACCCCTCCACTTT	CASSSAGTGRLRSSPLHF
-	TRBV28	-	TRBJ2-7	TGTGCCAGCAGTTTAGGAAGGGGCGAGCAGTACTTC	CASSLGRGEQYF
-	TRBV6-5	-	TRBJ2-7	TGTGCCAGCACCGGCGGTGGAAACTACGAGCAGTACTTC	CASTGGGNYEQYF
-	TRBV10-3	TRBD2	TRBJ2-2	TGTGCCATCAGTGAGCGGACAAGCGGGGGAAAAGGTGCCGGGGAGCTGTTTTTT	CAISERTSGGKGAGELFF
-	TRBV14	TRBD1	TRBJ2-3	TGTGCCAGCAGCCAACTTTTCGACAGGGTCCAAGTTTACACAGATACGCAGTATTTT	CASSQLFDRVQVYTDTQYF
-	TRBV27	-	TRBJ2-7	TGTGCCAGCAGTTTACAGTCAGAAGGAGGTTACGAGCAGTACTTC	CASSLQSEGGYEQYF
-	TRBV2	TRBD1	TRBJ1-6	TGTGCCAGCAGTGAATCCCGGGACAGGGGCCGGGGGGCATATAATTCACCCCTCCACTTT	CASSESRDRGRGAYNSPLHF
-	TRBV2	TRBD1	TRBJ1-1	TGTGCCAGCAGAGACAGGGGTCCAGACACTGAAGCTTTCTTT	CASRDRGPDTEAFF
-	TRBV9	TRBD1	TRBJ1-2	TGTGCCAGCAGCGTACTCTGGACAGGGGAGGATGGCTACACCTTC	CASSVLWTGEDGYTF
-	TRBV12-3/TRBV12-4	-	TRBJ1-5	TGTGCCAGCAAACTGAACCAACAGCCCCAGCATTTT	CASKLNQQPQHF
-	TRBV5-4	-	TRBJ2-7	TGTGCCAGCAGCTTTGGGGGGGGCCGGTACGAGCAGTACTTC	CASSFGGGRYEQYF
-	TRBV3-1/TRBV3-2	TRBD1	TRBJ1-4	TGTGCCAGCAGCTCAGCAGGGGGCGCGAATGAAAAACTGTTTTTT	CASSSAGGANEKLFF
-	TRBV7-9	TRBD2	TRBJ2-1	TGTGCCAGCAGCTTAGGCGGGGGGGCAGGTGAGCAGTTCTTC	CASSLGGGAGEQFF